Sequencing of this T cell receptor beta chain was carried out in a study of cytomegalovirus exposure and HLA in healthy donors. Whole-study findings and limits: Cytomegalovirus-associated status was assigned to about 180 TCR beta chains. An analysis done earlier found most TCR beta V segments productive about 90% or about 30% of the time.

Germline loops: CDR1 SEHNR, CDR2 FQNEAQ (reference sequence). J was trimmed by 7 bases and V by 5 bases; bases with no gene match: 10. The CDR3 is 14 amino acids. The study ran its PCR with 60 Vbeta and 13 Jbeta primers. TCRdb's copy holds only in-frame clones and misses some; the assay was immunoSEQ multiplex PCR. The data hold approximately 100,000 clones, with around four fifths observed a single time. With respect to this clone: Its antigen is still unknown.

The source material was PBMCs. The receptor was derived from a woman aged 35 to 49 in good health and CMV-seronegative. The chain links TRBV7-9 to TRBJ1-1, with TRBD1 matching over 7 bases. The DNA of the CDR3 is TGTGCCAGCAGCCCAACGGGGTCAGGGGGTGAAGCTTTCTTT. The encoded protein is CASSPTGSGGEAFF.